One sample yielded the 24 T cell receptor beta chains listed below, sequenced in a study of T cell responses to AZD1222 COVID-19 vaccine (dated by TCRdb to about 2021). The receptor library was made with the immunoSEQ multiplex PCR assay. The source is immuneACCESS, and TCRdb retained only in-frame sequences with V and J called. Part of the clones is not carried over; for the studies checked, unresolved V genes explain less than half of this, and the remainder is unexplained. This sample has fewer than 120,000 clones in its table, and over 75% of those were observed once. Approximately 4.6% of the sample is in the top ten clones. Taken with the paper, the label for time point translates to: baseline before first vaccination. The specimen comprised peripheral blood, sampled on day 0 of AZD1222 vaccination. The receptors stem from an adult in good health.

The chain combines TRBV15 with TRBJ2-7, with 7 bases fitting TRBD1. Germline trimming cut 4 bases from V and 0 bases from J; bases unmatched to any gene: 9. The CDR3 is 16 residues long. CDR1 is LNHNV, CDR2 YYDKDF, per germline (reference sequence). The CDR3 here is CATSIGLGQASYEQYF. CDR3 DNA: TGTGCCACCAGCATAGGTCTCGGACAGGCCTCCTACGAGCAGTACTTC.

This clone has more than one count but fewer than ten. V and J are TRBV3-1 (or the pseudogene TRBV3-2) and TRBJ2-2, with 11 bases that match TRBD2. The CDR3 runs 17 residues. The germline gives CDR1 LGHDT, CDR2 YNNKEL (reference sequence). V lost 0 bases, J lost 7 bases, and 7 bases stayed unmatched. CDR3 sequence reads: CASSQDPLAGGGGELFF. The CDR3 DNA sequence: TGTGCCAGCAGCCAAGATCCGCTAGCGGGAGGCGGCGGGGAGCTGTTTTTT.

J is TRBJ1-1 and V is TRBV28; 7 positions match TRBD1. J was trimmed by 1 base and V by 6 bases; bases with no gene match: 8. Germline V lookup: CDR1 MDHEN, CDR2 SYDVKM. The CDR3 covers 15 residues. The CDR3, as DNA: TGTGCCAGCAGGCCCACAGGGGCGAGGAACACTGAAGCTTTCTTT. It translates to CASRPTGARNTEAFF.

The rearrangement joins TRBV19 to TRBJ2-2, with TRBD1 as a possible D gene (6 bases). Germline CDR1 and CDR2: LNHDA and SQIVND (reference sequence). The CDR3 contains 18 residues. Between the trimmed V and J ends, which lost 3 bases and 0 bases, there was a span of 17 bases. The CDR3 protein is CASSIPQGPDANTGELFF. The CDR3 DNA follows: TGTGCCAGTAGTATCCCACAGGGACCCGACGCGAACACCGGGGAGCTGTTTTTT.

The J gene is TRBJ1-5, the V gene TRBV3-1 (or the pseudogene TRBV3-2); D uncertain. CDR1 is LGHDT and CDR2 is YNNKEL in the germline V gene (reference sequence). V lost 1 base and J lost 0, with 7 bases in between. The CDR3 has 15 amino acids. This CDR3 is CASSQGSYSNQPQHF. The CDR3 region has the DNA TGTGCCAGCAGCCAAGGCAGCTATAGCAATCAGCCCCAGCATTTT.

The CDR3 DNA reads TGTGCCAGCAGCTTAGCGAGTACGGACAATGAGCAGTTCTTC. Translated: CASSLASTDNEQFF. V usage is TRBV7-9 and J usage is TRBJ2-1; D remains ambiguous. Germline lookup yields CDR1 SEHNR and CDR2 FQNEAQ (reference sequence). The CDR3 runs 14 residues. V lost 0 bases and J lost 5, with 8 bases in between.

The V gene is TRBV18, the J gene TRBJ2-7; D remains unclear. The CDR3 is made up of 14 amino acids. The V gene lost 1 base and the J gene lost 1 base, with 8 bases spanning the gap. Germline values: CDR1 KGHSH, CDR2 LQKENI. The CDR3 reads CASSPLKDSYEQYF. The CDR3, as DNA: TGTGCCAGCTCACCACTGAAAGATTCCTACGAGCAGTACTTC.

J is TRBJ2-3 and V is TRBV19; 8 nucleotides line up with TRBD1. Germline loops: CDR1 LNHDA, CDR2 SQIVND (reference sequence). Unmatched junction bases numbered 14, after V lost 5 bases and J lost 1 base. This CDR3 has 18 residues. CDR3 sequence reads: CASSHPGQGPSRTDTQYF. The CDR3 nucleotides read TGTGCCAGTAGTCATCCAGGACAGGGCCCATCCCGCACAGATACGCAGTATTTT.

This chain joins TRBV4-1 and TRBJ1-5, with D tentatively TRBD1 (5 bases). The CDR3 is made up of 17 amino acids. Trimming removed 0 bases from V and 0 bases from J, with 12 bases in between. Germline V gene sequence: CDR1 MGHRA, CDR2 YSYEKL. CDR3 sequence reads: CASSQDGTGNSNQPQHF. CDR3 DNA: TGCGCCAGCAGCCAAGATGGCACAGGTAATAGCAATCAGCCCCAGCATTTT.

The chain uses TRBV11-2 and TRBJ2-7; the D gene is possibly TRBD2 (6 bases). Trimming pared 6 bases from V and 5 bases from J, leaving 14 bases between. Germline values: CDR1 SGHAT, CDR2 FQNNGV. CDR3 length: 13 residues. This CDR3 reads CASSINRRDEQYF. Here the CDR3 DNA reads TGTGCCAGCAGTATAAACCGGAGGGACGAGCAGTACTTC. The full variable domain, with the rest looked up from reference TRBV11-2 and TRBJ2-7, is EAGVAQSPRYKIIEKRQSVAFWCNPISGHATLYWYQQILGQGPKLLIQFQNNGVVDDSQLPKDRFSAERLKGVDSTLKIQPAKLEDSAVYLCASSINRRDEQYFGPGTRLTVT.

The chain uses TRBV7-9 and TRBJ1-5; no clear D. V was trimmed by 5 bases and J by 5 bases, leaving 16 bases between them. The CDR3 runs 15 residues. Germline loops: CDR1 SEHNR, CDR2 FQNEAQ (reference sequence). The CDR3 DNA sequence: TGTGCCAGCAGCCCACGGTTAGGCCAGGATCAGCCCCAGCATTTT. Its protein product is CASSPRLGQDQPQHF.

V usage is TRBV7-2 and J usage is TRBJ1-2, with 8 bases identical to TRBD1. Germline V gives CDR1 SGHTA, CDR2 FQGNSA. The CDR3 is 16 amino acids. V shed 1 base and J 8 bases; nucleotides not matched to a gene: 12. The CDR3 DNA follows: TGTGCCAGCAGCTTAGTTTATACAGGGGGATTGGGAGGCTACACCTTC. Translated, it gives CASSLVYTGGLGGYTF.

The J gene is TRBJ2-1, the V gene TRBV18; 9 nucleotides match TRBD2. The CDR3 runs 14 residues. Germline V gene lookup returns CDR1 KGHSH and CDR2 LQKENI. The J segment lost 5 bases and the V segment lost 4 bases, leaving 3 bases of the junction unmatched. The CDR3 DNA reads as TGTGCCAGCTCACGTAGCGGGAGTAACAATGAGCAGTTCTTC. As protein: CASSRSGSNNEQFF.

The chain combines TRBV1 with TRBJ2-7; the tabulated D call, TRBD2, remains unverified against the DNA. TRBV1 is a pseudogene segment. CDR3 size: 14 residues. This CDR3 reads CTSRSTSGSYEQYF. The CDR3 nucleotides read TGCACCAGCAGGTCGACTAGCGGTTCCTACGAGCAGTACTTC.

The chain recombines TRBV7-2 with TRBJ1-2; D unresolved. The CDR3 covers 14 residues. Trimming stripped 0 bases from V and 1 base from J, with 6 bases between. The germline gives CDR1 SGHTA, CDR2 FQGNSA. The CDR3 protein is CASSLAAINYGYTF. CDR3 coding DNA: TGTGCCAGCAGCTTAGCAGCTATTAACTATGGCTACACCTTC.

The CDR3 sequence: CSGRAGSNNEKLFF. CDR3 nucleotides: TGCAGCGGGAGGGCAGGCAGCAATAATGAAAAACTGTTTTTT. The chain couples TRBV29-1 to TRBJ1-4; D is ambiguous. Trimming took 7 bases from V and 4 from J, leaving 16 bases between them. The CDR3 is 14 residues long. Germline CDR1 SQVTM, CDR2 ANQGSEA.

The V call is TRBV6-5, the J call TRBJ2-3, with D possibly matching TRBD1 (5 bases). Germline V gene lookup returns CDR1 MNHEY and CDR2 SVGAGI. CDR3 length equals 11 residues. V was cut by 6 bases and J by 11 bases, with 12 bases left in between. CDR3 sequence: CASRDSAKQYF. The CDR3 coding sequence is TGTGCCAGCAGAGACAGCGCTAAGCAGTATTTT.

Worth noting for this clone: This specimen includes other DNA sequences encoding the same CDR3. This rearrangement joins TRBV7-2 to TRBJ2-5; D is possibly TRBD1 or TRBD2 (5 bases each). This CDR3 is built from 14 residues. Germline values: CDR1 SGHTA, CDR2 FQGNSA. V lost 1 base, J lost 4 bases, and 10 bases lay in between. CDR3 region: CASSLGPGRETQYF. DNA for the CDR3: TGTGCCAGCAGCTTAGGCCCAGGGAGAGAGACCCAGTACTTC.

In this sample, this clone turned up a few times. The rearrangement joins TRBV29-1 to TRBJ1-5; no clear D. Trimming removed 6 bases from V and 4 bases from J, with 13 bases in between. The CDR3 runs 13 residues. Germline V CDR1 and CDR2: SQVTM, ANQGSEA. CDR3 loop: CSVQWQENQPQHF. CDR3 in DNA: TGCAGCGTACAGTGGCAGGAGAATCAGCCCCAGCATTTT.

The rearrangement joins TRBV11-2 to TRBJ2-1; D is undetermined. V lost 5 bases and J lost 4, with 9 bases in between. This CDR3 has 13 amino acids. The V gene's germline CDR1 is SGHAT and CDR2 FQNNGV. The CDR3 spells CASSPRSYNEQFF. The CDR3 DNA sequence: TGTGCCAGCAGCCCGCGATCTTACAATGAGCAGTTCTTC.

This chain joins TRBV5-4 and TRBJ2-7, with D possibly TRBD1 on 6 matching bases. With 4 bases removed from V and 3 bases from J, the gap between germline ends came to 14 bases. Germline V lookup: CDR1 SGHNT, CDR2 YYREEE (reference sequence). The CDR3 contains 14 residues. The CDR3 region is CASSPPNRDYEQYF. The DNA of the CDR3 is TGTGCCAGCAGCCCACCAAACAGGGACTACGAGCAGTACTTC.

The V gene is TRBV7-2, the J gene TRBJ2-1; 9 bases fit TRBD2. Looked up from germline, CDR1 is SGHTA and CDR2 is FQGNSA. V trimming: 5 bases; J trimming: 1 base; junction bases outside the gene matches: 9. The CDR3 is made up of 17 amino acids. In DNA, the CDR3 is TGTGCCAGCAGCCTCCGTTCGAGCGGGGGGTCCTACAATGAGCAGTTCTTC. It yields the protein CASSLRSSGGSYNEQFF.

The V call is TRBV2, the J call TRBJ1-1; no definite D call. This CDR3 contains 14 residues. The ends were cut back, 8 bases at V and 4 bases at J, with 17 bases in the middle. CDR1 is SNHLY, CDR2 FYNNEI, per germline. This chain's CDR3 is CASAESLPGTEAFF. The CDR3 DNA reads as TGTGCCAGCGCCGAGTCCCTCCCGGGCACTGAAGCTTTCTTT.

The V gene is TRBV18, the J gene TRBJ2-7; 14 nucleotides agree with TRBD2. The J segment lost 7 bases and the V segment lost 1 base, leaving 6 bases of the junction unmatched. Germline values: CDR1 KGHSH, CDR2 LQKENI. The CDR3 runs to 16 residues. CDR3 region: CASSPQGLAGVGEQYF. For the CDR3, the DNA is TGTGCCAGCTCACCACAGGGACTAGCGGGGGTAGGGGAGCAGTACTTC. The full variable domain, its missing parts supplied by reference TRBV18 and TRBJ2-7, is NAGVMQNPRHLVRRRGQEARLRCSPMKGHSHVYWYRQLPEEGLKFMVYLQKENIIDESGMPKERFSAEFPKEGPSILRIQQVVRGDSAAYFCASSPQGLAGVGEQYFGPGTRLTVT.